The rows below give T cell receptor beta chains drawn from one sample of a study of T cell repertoires in ileal Crohn's disease. Generated by immunoSEQ multiplex PCR, the TCRdb table keeps only in-frame clones and is missing some. The sample includes fewer than 15,000 clones, approximately 80% of them seen just once. The sample comprised ileal tissue. The receptors originated from an adult with Crohn's disease. The conserved cysteine and the conserved F or W are not part of the CDR3 here. Each record gives: J gene, V gene, CDR3 protein.

>TRBJ2-1|TRBV27
ASSLARTSGRNEQF
>TRBJ2-1|TRBV11-2
ASSLGASGHNEQF
>TRBJ2-3|TRBV11-3
ASSLATVTQTDTQY
>TRBJ1-4|TRBV7-9
ASSLAALGPSKEKLF
>TRBJ2-7|TRBV5-1
ASSLGTSGRPEEQY
>TRBJ1-3|TRBV7-2
ASSPVRGRGNTIY
>TRBJ1-1|TRBV2
ASSLTGNQNTEAF
>TRBJ2-7|TRBV5-8
ASSLGRYAYEQY
>TRBJ2-7|TRBV7-9
ASSRTFGAGGYEQY
>TRBJ1-6|TRBV7-2
ASGRTGGSPSPLH
>TRBJ1-2|TRBV7-2
ASSFGVKEANYGYT
>TRBJ2-2|TRBV9
AGSQGSNTGELF
>TRBJ2-7|TRBV4-3
ASSHLRDSTYEQY